The 8 T cell receptor beta chains in this list originate from one sample, sequenced in a study of blood T cells in healthy people across ages. A second PCR of roughly 7 to 11 cycles used a sample-barcoded 5' primer and a J-beta primer mix. One entry per CDR3 protein, called by TCRdb with MiXCR from the 5' RACE reads. The data contain around 670,000 distinct CDR3 sequences, approximately 30% of them singletons. The sample was blood. Receptors were obtained from a woman of 80 years or more in good health.

The chain joins TRBV19 to TRBJ1-2; D gene ambiguous. The V end was cut by 3 bases, the J end by 4 bases, with 15 bases between. The CDR3 extends over 15 amino acids. Germline CDR1 reads LNHDA; CDR2 reads SQIVND (reference sequence). DNA for the CDR3: TGTGCCAGTAGTATGGGTGGCAGCCCTTCCTATGGCTACACCTTC. Translation gives CASSMGGSPSYGYTF.

This clonotype was seen a handful of times. A read error may be the cause here, since a much bigger clone is one base away. The V call is TRBV29-1, the J call TRBJ2-4; D perhaps matches TRBD1 (5 bases). The last part of the DNA fits TRBJ2-7 better; the J call may be wrong. Germline V gene data show CDR1 as SQVTM and CDR2 as ANQGSEA. CDR3 length: 12 amino acids. CDR3 sequence (DNA): TGCAGCGTTGAAGGGGAAGGGGCCGAGCAGTACTTC. This gives the protein CSVEGEGAEQYF.

This clonotype was seen once. This chain joins TRBV2 and TRBJ2-7; no firm D call. The CDR3 spans 13 residues. Germline loops: CDR1 SNHLY, CDR2 FYNNEI. Trimming removed 8 bases at V and 0 bases at J, with 11 bases between. Here the CDR3 reads CASCKRSSYEQYF. The CDR3 DNA reads TGTGCCAGCTGTAAACGGAGCTCCTACGAGCAGTACTTC.

Details on this clonotype: With a much larger clone just one base away, this may be a read error. The chain carries TRBV20-1 and TRBJ2-5, with 10 bases aligning to TRBD2. This CDR3 contains 15 residues. The V segment lost 1 base and the J segment 11 bases; nucleotides outside the gene matches: 13. Germline V lookup: CDR1 DFQATT, CDR2 SNEGSKA (reference sequence). The CDR3 sequence: CSARGRLAGVRGQYF. CDR3 nucleotides: TGCAGTGCTAGAGGTCGCCTAGCGGGGGTAAGGGGGCAGTACTTC.

The table lists this clonotype with many counts. This chain uses TRBV7-8 with TRBJ2-1, with TRBD1 matching 9 bases. The CDR3 has 14 amino acids. Germline assignment: CDR1 SGHVS and CDR2 FQNEAQ. Losses at the gene ends were 5 bases for V and 9 bases for J; bases not matched to a gene: 8. CDR3 sequence: CASSLRTGEGEQFF. The CDR3 bases are TGTGCCAGCAGCCTAAGGACAGGGGAAGGTGAGCAGTTCTTC.

This rearrangement joins TRBV11-3 to TRBJ2-2; D not resolved. CDR3 length: 13 residues. CDR1 and CDR2 from the germline V gene are SGHNT and YENEEA. V lost 0 bases and J 8 bases, leaving 7 bases between the germline ends. This chain's CDR3 is CASSLDVRGELFF. As DNA, the CDR3 is TGTGCCAGCAGCTTAGATGTACGTGGGGAGCTGTTTTTT. The full variable domain, in which reference TRBV11-3 and TRBJ2-2 provide the parts outside the CDR3, is EAGVVQSPRYKIIEKKQPVAFWCNPISGHNTLYWYLQNLGQGPELLIRYENEEAVDDSQLPKDRFSAERLKGVDSTLKIQPAELGDSAVYLCASSLDVRGELFFGEGSRLTVL.

This clonotype was observed a few times. The J gene is TRBJ2-2, the V gene TRBV6-1; tentative D call: TRBD2 (5 bases). The V gene lost 6 bases and the J gene lost 8 bases, with 19 bases spanning the gap. The CDR3 spans 15 residues. CDR1 and CDR2 from the germline V gene are MNHNS and SASEGT. The CDR3 region has the DNA TGTGCCAGCAGGGAATCGAGGGCAGCCGCGGGGGAGCTGTTTTTT. This encodes CASRESRAAAGELFF.

This clonotype was picked up a small number of times. The chain has TRBV4-1 and TRBJ1-5, with D unclear. V was pared by 0 bases and J by 0 bases, with 9 bases between. The CDR3 is 16 amino acids. Germline-derived CDR1 and CDR2 are MGHRA and YSYEKL. The CDR3 reads CASSQDLNLSNQPQHF. For the CDR3, the DNA is TGCGCCAGCAGCCAAGATCTAAACCTTAGCAATCAGCCCCAGCATTTT.